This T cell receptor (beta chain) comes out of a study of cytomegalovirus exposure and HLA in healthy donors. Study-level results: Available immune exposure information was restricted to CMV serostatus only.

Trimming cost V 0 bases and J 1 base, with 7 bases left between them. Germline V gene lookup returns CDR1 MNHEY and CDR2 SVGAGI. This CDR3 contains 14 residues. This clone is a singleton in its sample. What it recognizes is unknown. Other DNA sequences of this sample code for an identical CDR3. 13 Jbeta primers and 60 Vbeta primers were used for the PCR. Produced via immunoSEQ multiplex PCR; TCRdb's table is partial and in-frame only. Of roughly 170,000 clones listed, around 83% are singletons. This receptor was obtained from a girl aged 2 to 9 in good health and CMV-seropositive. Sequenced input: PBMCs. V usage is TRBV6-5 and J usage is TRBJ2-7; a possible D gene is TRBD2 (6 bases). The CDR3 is CASSYSGGSYEQYF. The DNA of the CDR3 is TGTGCCAGCAGTTACTCAGGAGGGTCCTACGAGCAGTACTTC.